This T cell receptor (beta chain) was retrieved from a study of regulatory T cells in long-lasting Graves disease. Study background: Graves' cases, newly diagnosed, had used antithyroid drugs under 3 months.

The CDR3 is made up of 18 amino acids. Germline V CDR1 and CDR2: LNHDA, SQIVND (reference sequence). Trimming removed 7 bases from V and 0 bases from J, with 22 bases in between. This clonotype has at least ten counts. Construction of the TCR beta libraries employed iRepertoire HTBI primers in conjunction with Arm-PCR of CDR3 regions. TCRdb reprocessed the multiplex PCR reads via MiXCR and lists one record per CDR3 protein. The top ten hold 10% to 15% of the sample, which has about 210,000 distinct CDR3 sequences, approximately 18% seen once. Indicated time point: newly diagnosed GD, antithyroid drugs for less than 3 months. Scientists built the TCR library using RNA that was extracted from PBMCs. These data were also filed under a second study, of T cells in Graves' hyperthyroidism and ophthalmopathy. From that paper: An initial round of RT-PCR targeting the TCR CDR3 relied on the HTBI primer set. Appearing also in blood were most of the thyroid clonotypes expanded above 0.001.

The sample here was peripheral blood mononuclear cells (PBMCs), taken at new diagnosis, from a patient treated with antithyroid drugs. J is TRBJ1-5 and V is TRBV19; D gene ambiguous. The source is a young woman with Graves disease. This chain's CDR3 is CASNSGGGRSFSNQPQHF. The CDR3, as DNA: TGTGCCAGTAACTCAGGCGGCGGCCGATCATTTAGCAATCAGCCCCAGCATTTT.